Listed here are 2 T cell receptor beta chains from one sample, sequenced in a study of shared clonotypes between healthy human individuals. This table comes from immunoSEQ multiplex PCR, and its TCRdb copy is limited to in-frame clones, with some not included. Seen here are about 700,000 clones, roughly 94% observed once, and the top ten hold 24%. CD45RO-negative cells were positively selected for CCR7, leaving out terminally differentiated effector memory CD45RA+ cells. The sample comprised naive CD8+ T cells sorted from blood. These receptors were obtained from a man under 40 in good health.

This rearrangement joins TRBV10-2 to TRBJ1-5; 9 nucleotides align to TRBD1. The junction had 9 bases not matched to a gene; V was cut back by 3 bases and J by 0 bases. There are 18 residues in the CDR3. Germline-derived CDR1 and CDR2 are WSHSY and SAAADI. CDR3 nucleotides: TGCGCCAGCAGTGACTGGGACAGGGATGTATTTAGCAATCAGCCCCAGCATTTT. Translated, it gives CASSDWDRDVFSNQPQHF.

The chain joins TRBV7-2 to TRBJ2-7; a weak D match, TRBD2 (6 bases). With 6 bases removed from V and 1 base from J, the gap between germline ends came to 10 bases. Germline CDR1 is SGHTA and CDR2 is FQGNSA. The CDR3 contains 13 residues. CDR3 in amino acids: CASSETSSYEQYF. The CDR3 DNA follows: TGTGCCAGCAGTGAGACTAGTTCCTACGAGCAGTACTTC.